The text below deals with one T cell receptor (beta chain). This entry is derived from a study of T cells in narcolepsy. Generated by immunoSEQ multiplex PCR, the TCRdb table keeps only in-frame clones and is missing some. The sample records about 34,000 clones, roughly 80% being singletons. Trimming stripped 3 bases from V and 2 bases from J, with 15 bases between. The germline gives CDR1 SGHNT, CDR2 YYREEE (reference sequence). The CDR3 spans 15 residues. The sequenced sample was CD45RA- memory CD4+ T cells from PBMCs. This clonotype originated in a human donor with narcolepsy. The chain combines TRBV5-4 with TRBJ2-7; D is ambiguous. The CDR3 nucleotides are TGTGCCAGCAGCTCTAGACTGGAAAATGCCTACGAGCAGTACTTC. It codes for CASSSRLENAYEQYF.